This TCR beta chain was found in a study of CD8+CD57+ T cells in acquired aplastic anemia. With V trimmed by 4 bases and J by 7 bases, 9 bases remained unmatched. The germline CDR1 and CDR2 sequences are MNHEY and SVGAGI. The CDR3 consists of 16 residues. Patients who underwent sequencing had shown CD8+CD57+ cell expansion by flow cytometry. There were no patients without severe acquired aplastic anemia. Both TCR beta VDJ combination and CDR3 sequence profiling were carried out. Genomic DNA was the template for this profiling. TCRdb analysed the reads with MiXCR anew, one entry per CDR3 protein. There are about 150,000 distinct CDR3 sequences in the sample; approximately 52% occur only once, and more than 10% lies in the top ten.

J is TRBJ1-6 and V is TRBV6-5, with 8 bases fitting TRBD1. This receptor was identified in a human donor with aplastic anemia. Input material: sorted CD4+, CD8+, or CD8+CD57+ T cells (not recorded which) from PBMCs. The DNA of the CDR3 is TGTGCCAGCAGTTCAGCAGGGGGCATAAGAAATTCACCCCTCCACTTT. Its translation is CASSSAGGIRNSPLHF.